This TCR beta chain stems from a study of vaccination and CD4 T cells after COVID-19. Sequencing of the DNA from cultured CD4+ T cells was carried out with the Oncomine TCR Beta short-read assay. TCRdb called the PCR reads again in MiXCR, with one record for every CDR3 protein. The sample includes about 13,000 distinct CDR3 sequences, about 40% of them seen just once. Note on this clonotype: Its cognate antigen is unknown.

Stated treatment: approximately 9-day PBMC culture with coronavirus spike peptide pools or control peptides (ViraFEST assay). The receptor comes from a human donor who had recovered from COVID-19. This specimen consisted of CD4+ T cells from blood, cultured in vitro, obtained before SARS-CoV-2 vaccination.

In DNA, the CDR3 is TGCAGCGTTGGGCAGGGGAGGGGCTACACCTTC. Translation gives CSVGQGRGYTF. The rearrangement links TRBV29-1 to TRBJ1-2; a weak D match, TRBD1 (6 bases). V was shortened by 4 bases and J by 8 bases, with 11 bases between the two germline ends. The CDR3 consists of 11 residues. Germline V gene data show CDR1 as SQVTM and CDR2 as ANQGSEA.